Following are 7 T cell receptor beta chains from one sample sequenced in a study of metastatic and nonmetastatic thyroid tumors. None of the patients had undergone any treatment ahead of thyroid surgery. TCRdb reanalyzed the PCR reads with MiXCR. There are almost 70,000 clones in the sample; approximately 15% occur only once, and just over 6.5% lies in the top ten. The sequenced material came from blood. The receptor source for this set is a male donor with papillary thyroid cancer or a benign thyroid nodule (not recorded which). Some clones in this sample may be carry-over from other donors' samples.

The V gene is TRBV7-6, the J gene TRBJ2-7, with D possibly matching TRBD2 (6 bases). CDR1 is SGHVS and CDR2 is FNYEAQ in the germline V gene. The ends were cut back, 5 bases at V and 2 bases at J, with 19 bases in the middle. The length of the CDR3 is 16 residues. CDR3 nucleotide sequence: TGTGCCAGCAGCCAAGCTTCCGGGACTGCGACCTACGAGCAGTACTTC. Amino acids: CASSQASGTATYEQYF.

This clone was recorded at least ten times. The chain is built from TRBV28 and TRBJ2-7; 9 bases map to TRBD1. CDR1 and CDR2 (germline): MDHEN, SYDVKM. With V trimmed by 6 bases and J by 5 bases, 11 bases remained unmatched. This CDR3 has 15 residues. CDR3 DNA sequence: TGTGCCAGCAGCCCGCCGGGACAGGGCTCGCACGAGCAGTACTTC. Encoded protein: CASSPPGQGSHEQYF.

Note on this clone: At one of its ends the junction is not consistent with the germline gene, which may arise from a read error. The chain employs TRBV20-1 and TRBJ2-7; D uncertain. The germline CDR1 and CDR2 sequences are DFQATT and SNEGSKA (reference sequence). The CDR3 is 13 amino acids. CDR3 in amino acids: CSARVTRSYERYF. The CDR3 DNA follows: TGCAGTGCTAGGGTGACAAGATCCTACGAGCGGTACTTC.

This clone was seen many times. A much larger clone lies one base from this, so it may be a read error. Other nucleotide sequences in the sample specify the same CDR3. J is TRBJ1-6 and V is TRBV19; no clear D gene. V was clipped by 7 bases and J by 10 bases, with 17 bases between them. The CDR3 totals 14 residues. The germline V gene has CDR1 LNHDA and CDR2 SQIVND (reference sequence). The CDR3 loop is CASTVGSRESPLHF. CDR3 bases: TGTGCCAGTACCGTCGGTAGTAGAGAGTCACCCCTCCACTTT.

There are a few counts of this clone. CDR3 in DNA: TGTGCCAGCTCCTTGGGGACAGGGGCGACTGGAAACACCATATATTTT. Residues: CASSLGTGATGNTIYF. The chain is built from TRBV6-1 and TRBJ1-3; 10 bases fit TRBD1. The CDR3 has 16 residues. Germline-derived CDR1 and CDR2 are MNHNS and SASEGT. The V and J ends lost 8 bases and 2 bases, in that order; junction bases with no gene match: 9.

The chain links TRBV11-2 to TRBJ2-1; a possible D gene is TRBD2 (6 bases). Germline V gene lookup returns CDR1 SGHAT and CDR2 FQNNGV. The CDR3 contains 15 residues. V was pared by 9 bases and J by 4 bases, with 19 bases between. The CDR3 region has the DNA TGTGCCAGTAGCCCTAGACTAGTTTGTTACAATGAGCAGTTCTTC. Its translation: CASSPRLVCYNEQFF.

Remarks on this clone: It may be a read error: a sequence one base away is much more abundant. The V and J genes are TRBV20-1 and TRBJ1-2, with a tentative D call TRBD1 (5 bases). V lost 5 bases and J 6 bases, leaving 16 bases between the germline ends. The germline gives CDR1 DFQATT, CDR2 SNEGSKA (reference sequence). This CDR3 is 13 amino acids long. The CDR3 protein is CSAPEGSYNGYTF. The CDR3 DNA follows: TGCAGTGCTCCTGAGGGGTCCTATAATGGCTACACCTTC.